This entry is about one T cell receptor (beta chain). Donors came from a validation cohort of over a hundred subjects, distinct from the first 666-subject cohort. The data stem from a study of cytomegalovirus exposure and HLA in healthy donors. Libraries were prepared by immunoSEQ multiplex PCR; TCRdb keeps only in-frame clonotypes and omits some of them. This table holds 150,000 to 200,000 clones, roughly 83% found once. Sequenced material: PBMCs. This clonotype was sampled from a young man in good health and CMV-seropositive.

Written as DNA, the CDR3 is TGTGCCACGACGGACAGGGTCGGGGAGACCCAGTACTTC. This encodes CATTDRVGETQYF. The chain has TRBV2 and TRBJ2-5; TRBD1 aligns across 8 bases. CDR1 is SNHLY and CDR2 is FYNNEI in the germline V gene. J lost 5 bases, V lost 10 bases, and 9 bases had no gene match. The CDR3 contains 13 residues.